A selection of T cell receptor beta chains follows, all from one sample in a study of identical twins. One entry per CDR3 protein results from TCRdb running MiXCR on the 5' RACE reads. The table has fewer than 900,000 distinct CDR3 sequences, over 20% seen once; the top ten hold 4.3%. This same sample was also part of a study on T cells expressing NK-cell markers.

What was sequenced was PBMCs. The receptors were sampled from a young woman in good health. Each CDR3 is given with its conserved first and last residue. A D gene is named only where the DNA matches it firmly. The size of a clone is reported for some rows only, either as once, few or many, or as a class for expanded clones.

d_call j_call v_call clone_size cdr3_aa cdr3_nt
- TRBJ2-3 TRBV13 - CASSFVDSDTQYF TGTGCCAGCAGCTTTGTAGACTCAGATACGCAGTATTTT
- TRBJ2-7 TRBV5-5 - CASSLYQGRIYEQYF TGTGCCAGCAGCTTGTATCAGGGCAGAATCTACGAGCAGTACTTC
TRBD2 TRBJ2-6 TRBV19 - CASRLGLAGDSGANVLTF TGTGCCAGTAGACTTGGACTAGCGGGGGACTCTGGGGCCAACGTCCTGACTTTC
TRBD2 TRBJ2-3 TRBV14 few CASSRPGLAATDTQYF TGTGCCAGCAGTCGCCCGGGACTAGCGGCTACAGATACGCAGTATTTT
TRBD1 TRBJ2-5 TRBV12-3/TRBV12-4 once CASSNRQGIIGTQYF TGTGCCAGCAGCAACCGACAGGGAATAATTGGGACCCAGTACTTC
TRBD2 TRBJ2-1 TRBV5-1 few CASSPGTRMVHEQFF TGCGCCAGCAGCCCCGGGACTAGGATGGTCCATGAGCAGTTCTTC
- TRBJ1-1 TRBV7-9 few CASSLAPRGTEAFF TGTGCCAGCAGCTTAGCGCCGAGGGGCACTGAAGCTTTCTTT
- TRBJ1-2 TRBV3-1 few CASSRGAGNGYTF TGTGCCAGCAGCCGAGGGGCGGGGAACGGCTACACCTTC
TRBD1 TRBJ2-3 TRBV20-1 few CRAGGPDTQYF TGCAGGGCAGGGGGCCCAGATACGCAGTATTTT
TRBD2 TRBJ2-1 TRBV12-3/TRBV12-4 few CASSETGTSPRFF TGTGCCAGCAGTGAAACCGGGACTAGCCCTCGGTTCTTC
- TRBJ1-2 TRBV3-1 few CASSHTGQQGSYGYTF TGTGCCAGCAGCCACACCGGACAGCAGGGAAGCTATGGCTACACCTTC
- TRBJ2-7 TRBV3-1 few CASSQYRAGEQYF TGTGCCAGCAGCCAATATCGGGCGGGCGAGCAGTACTTC
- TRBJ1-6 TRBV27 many CASSLTGTPLHF TGTGCCAGCAGTTTAACTGGCACACCCCTCCACTTT
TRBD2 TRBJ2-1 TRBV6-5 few CASSYSGTSASDEQFF TGTGCCAGCAGTTACTCGGGGACTAGCGCGAGCGATGAGCAGTTCTTC
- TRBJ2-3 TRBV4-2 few CASSPLGESVSDTQYF TGTGCCAGCAGCCCGTTGGGGGAGTCAGTCTCAGATACGCAGTATTTT
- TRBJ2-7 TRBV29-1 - CSVGGVASYEQYF TGCAGCGTTGGAGGGGTAGCATCCTACGAGCAGTACTTC
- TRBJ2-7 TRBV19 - CASSIDGQSSYEQYF TGTGCCAGTAGTATAGATGGACAGTCCTCCTACGAGCAGTACTTC
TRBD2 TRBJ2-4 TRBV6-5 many CASSYSKVAGEAKNIQYF TGTGCCAGCAGTTACTCGAAGGTAGCGGGAGAGGCCAAAAACATTCAGTACTTC
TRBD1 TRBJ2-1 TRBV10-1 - CASAGQGVGEQFF TGCGCCAGCGCGGGACAGGGTGTCGGTGAGCAGTTCTTC
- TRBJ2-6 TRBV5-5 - CASSLEVGGFGANVLTF TGTGCCAGCAGCTTGGAGGTGGGCGGGTTTGGGGCCAACGTCCTGACTTTC
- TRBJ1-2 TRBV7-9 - CASSPRANRAGYTF TGTGCCAGCAGCCCGCGGGCGAACAGGGCAGGCTACACCTTC
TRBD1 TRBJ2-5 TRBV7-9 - CASSLGWDREETQYF TGTGCCAGCAGCTTAGGTTGGGACAGGGAAGAGACCCAGTACTTC
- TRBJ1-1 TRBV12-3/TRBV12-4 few CASRWTGDTEAFF TGTGCCAGCCGATGGACGGGGGACACTGAAGCTTTCTTT
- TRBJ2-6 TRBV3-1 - CASRNPSNKWPSGANVLTF TGTGCCAGCAGAAACCCCTCTAATAAGTGGCCCTCTGGGGCCAACGTCCTGACTTTC
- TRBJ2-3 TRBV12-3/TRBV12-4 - CASSEFEASPQYF TGTGCCAGCAGTGAATTCGAGGCTTCCCCGCAGTATTTT
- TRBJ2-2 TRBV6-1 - CASSRTYTGELFF TGTGCCAGCAGTCGGACTTACACCGGGGAGCTGTTTTTT
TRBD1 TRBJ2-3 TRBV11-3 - CASSLNTGADTQYF TGTGCCAGCAGCCTCAACACAGGGGCAGATACGCAGTATTTT
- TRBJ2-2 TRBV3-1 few CASSNREGTGELFF TGTGCCAGCAGCAACAGGGAGGGCACCGGGGAGCTGTTTTTT
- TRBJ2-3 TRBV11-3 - CASSLWGEYSTDTQYF TGTGCCAGCAGCTTATGGGGGGAGTATAGCACAGATACGCAGTATTTT
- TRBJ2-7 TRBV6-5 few CASSYGPDSYEQYF TGTGCCAGCAGTTACGGGCCGGACAGCTACGAGCAGTACTTC
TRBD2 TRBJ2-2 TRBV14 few CASSQDIKRDYTGELFF TGTGCCAGCAGCCAAGATATCAAGCGGGATTACACCGGGGAGCTGTTTTTT
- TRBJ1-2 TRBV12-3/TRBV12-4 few CASCPSGGYGYTF TGTGCCAGCTGTCCATCGGGGGGCTATGGCTACACCTTC
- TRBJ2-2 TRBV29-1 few CSVQGRGGELFF TGCAGCGTTCAGGGAAGGGGCGGGGAGCTGTTTTTT
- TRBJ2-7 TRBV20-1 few CSARPKPGPRNEQYF TGCAGTGCTAGACCCAAACCGGGTCCACGGAACGAGCAGTACTTC
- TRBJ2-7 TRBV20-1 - CSARAFSYEQYF TGCAGTGCTAGAGCCTTCTCCTACGAGCAGTACTTC
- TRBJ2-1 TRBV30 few CAWSGKAGYNEQFF TGTGCCTGGAGTGGGAAGGCTGGTTACAATGAGCAGTTCTTC
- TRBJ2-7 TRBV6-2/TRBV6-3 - CASRPPGPSSYEQYF TGTGCCAGCAGACCCCCCGGTCCCAGCTCCTACGAGCAGTACTTC
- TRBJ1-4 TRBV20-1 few CSFYGNEKLFF TGCAGTTTTTACGGAAATGAAAAACTGTTTTTT
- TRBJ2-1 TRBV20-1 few CSPFRASYNEQFF TGCAGTCCTTTCCGGGCCAGTTACAATGAGCAGTTCTTC
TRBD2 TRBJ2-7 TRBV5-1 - CASSTQTSGGMGEQYF TGCGCCAGCAGCACACAAACTAGCGGGGGGATGGGGGAGCAGTACTTC
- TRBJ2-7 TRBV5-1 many CASSLVGGTHEQYF TGCGCCAGCAGCTTGGTTGGAGGTACCCACGAGCAGTACTTC
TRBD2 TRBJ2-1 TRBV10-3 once CAIRAGAGTSGTTSYNEQFF TGTGCCATCAGGGCAGGGGCCGGGACTAGCGGGACAACCTCCTACAATGAGCAGTTCTTC
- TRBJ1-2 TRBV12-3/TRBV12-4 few CASSPTSTSYGYTF TGTGCCAGCAGTCCGACAAGTACAAGCTATGGCTACACCTTC
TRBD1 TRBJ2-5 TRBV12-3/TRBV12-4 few CASTPTGDETQYF TGTGCCAGCACCCCGACAGGGGACGAGACCCAGTACTTC
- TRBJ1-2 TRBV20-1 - CSARDSGGWGYTF TGCAGTGCTAGAGATAGTGGGGGCTGGGGCTACACCTTC
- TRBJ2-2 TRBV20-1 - CSFPVTGELFF TGCAGTTTCCCGGTCACCGGGGAGCTGTTTTTT
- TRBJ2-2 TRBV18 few CASSPIKANTGELFF TGTGCCAGCTCCCCTATAAAGGCGAACACCGGGGAGCTGTTTTTT
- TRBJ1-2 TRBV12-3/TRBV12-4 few CASSAGSYGYTF TGTGCCAGCAGTGCTGGGAGCTATGGCTACACCTTC
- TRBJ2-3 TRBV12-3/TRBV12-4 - CASKPGPRTDTQYF TGTGCCAGCAAACCGGGACCACGCACAGATACGCAGTATTTT
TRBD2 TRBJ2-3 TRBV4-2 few CASSHRGGVSDTQYF TGTGCCAGCAGCCACCGGGGAGGGGTTTCAGATACGCAGTATTTT
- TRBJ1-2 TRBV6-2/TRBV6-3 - CASSLDRVGDGYTF TGTGCCAGCAGCCTCGACCGCGTGGGAGATGGCTACACCTTC
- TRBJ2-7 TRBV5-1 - CASSLARASYEQYF TGCGCCAGCAGCTTGGCCAGGGCCTCCTACGAGCAGTACTTC
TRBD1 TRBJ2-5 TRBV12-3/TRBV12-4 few CASSFRTGVVKTQYF TGTGCCAGCAGTTTTCGGACAGGGGTTGTGAAGACCCAGTACTTC
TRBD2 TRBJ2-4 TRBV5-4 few CASSEGAGGDKNIQYF TGTGCCAGCAGCGAGGGAGCGGGAGGGGACAAAAACATTCAGTACTTC
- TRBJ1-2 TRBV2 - CASSEQVGYTF TGTGCCAGCAGTGAACAGGTCGGCTACACCTTC